The T cell receptor beta chain described here comes from a study of T-cell memory formation after mild COVID-19. General study points: Some SARS-CoV-2-responding clones were already detected in memory before infection.

On this clonotype itself: The antigen is undetermined.

From the 5' RACE reads, TCRdb called clonotypes with MiXCR, one entry per CDR3 protein. The data contain almost 250,000 distinct CDR3 sequences, approximately 15% of them singletons. From germline, CDR1 is MNHEY and CDR2 SVGEGT. This CDR3 comprises 17 residues. V lost 2 bases and J 0 bases, leaving 16 bases between the germline ends. The chain links TRBV6-2 or TRBV6-3 to TRBJ1-1, with a possible D match to TRBD1 (5 bases). The specimen sequenced was PBMCs or a T cell subset sorted from them (not recorded which). The sequence derives from an adult woman who had mild COVID-19 (a few samples of this study predate the infection). Cell type and time point are not known. This chain's CDR3 is CASSYRGGGRMNTEAFF. CDR3 coding DNA: TGTGCCAGCAGTTACAGGGGTGGTGGACGGATGAACACTGAAGCTTTCTTT.